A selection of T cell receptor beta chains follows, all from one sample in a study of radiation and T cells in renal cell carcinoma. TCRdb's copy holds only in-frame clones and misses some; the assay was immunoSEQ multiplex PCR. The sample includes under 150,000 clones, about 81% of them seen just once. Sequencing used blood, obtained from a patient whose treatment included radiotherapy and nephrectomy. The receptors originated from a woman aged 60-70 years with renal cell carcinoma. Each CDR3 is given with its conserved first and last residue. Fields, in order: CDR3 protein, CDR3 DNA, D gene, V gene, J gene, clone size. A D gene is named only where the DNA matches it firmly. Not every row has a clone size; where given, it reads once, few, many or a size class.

CDR3: CASSQTDFSGNTIYF
DNA: TGTGCCAGCAGTCAGACAGACTTCTCTGGAAACACCATATATTTT
D: .
V: TRBV2
J: TRBJ1-3
size: .

CDR3: CATSITGRSGYTF
DNA: TGTGCCACCAGCATAACGGGGCGGAGTGGCTACACCTTC
D: .
V: TRBV15
J: TRBJ1-2
size: .

CDR3: CASSSYRDITDTQYF
DNA: TGCGCCAGCAGCTCTTACAGGGATATCACAGATACGCAGTATTTT
D: .
V: TRBV5-1
J: TRBJ2-3
size: .

CDR3: CASSQNRIGEEAFF
DNA: TGTGCCAGCAGCCAGAACAGGATTGGGGAGGAAGCTTTCTTT
D: .
V: TRBV5-5
J: TRBJ1-1
size: .

CDR3: CATSREDDIGNEQFF
DNA: TGTGCCACCAGCAGAGAGGACGACATTGGGAATGAGCAGTTCTTC
D: .
V: TRBV15
J: TRBJ2-1
size: .

CDR3: CTSNSPGQGNTNQPQHF
DNA: TGCACCAGCAACAGCCCGGGACAGGGGAACACCAATCAGCCCCAGCATTTT
D: .
V: TRBV1
J: TRBJ1-5
size: .

CDR3: CAWSVPGQLQETQYF
DNA: TGTGCCTGGAGCGTGCCCGGACAGCTACAAGAGACCCAGTACTTC
D: .
V: TRBV30
J: TRBJ2-5
size: .

CDR3: CASSIGEPNQPQHF
DNA: TGTGCCAGTAGTATTGGAGAGCCCAATCAGCCCCAGCATTTT
D: .
V: TRBV19
J: TRBJ1-5
size: .

CDR3: CASSYSNPNYGYTF
DNA: TGTGCCAGCAGTTACTCGAACCCGAACTATGGCTACACCTTC
D: .
V: TRBV6-6
J: TRBJ1-2
size: .

CDR3: CASKMNTEAFF
DNA: TGTGCCAGCAAAATGAACACTGAAGCTTTCTTT
D: .
V: TRBV28
J: TRBJ1-1
size: .

CDR3: CASSPWRGASTEAFF
DNA: TGTGCCAGCAGTCCCTGGCGGGGGGCCAGCACTGAAGCTTTCTTT
D: .
V: TRBV25-1
J: TRBJ1-1
size: .

CDR3: CASSDQQGHYGYTF
DNA: TGTGCCAGCAGTGATCAACAGGGGCACTATGGCTACACCTTC
D: TRBD1
V: TRBV2
J: TRBJ1-2
size: .

CDR3: CASSQGSANYGYTF
DNA: TGTGCCAGCAGCCAAGGGTCTGCTAACTATGGCTACACCTTC
D: .
V: TRBV4-2
J: TRBJ1-2
size: .

CDR3: CASSQFTTDTQYF
DNA: TGTGCCAGCAGCCAATTTACGACAGATACGCAGTATTTT
D: .
V: TRBV14
J: TRBJ2-3
size: .

CDR3: CSVWTGISYEQYF
DNA: TGCAGCGTCTGGACAGGGATCTCCTACGAGCAGTACTTC
D: TRBD1
V: TRBV29-1
J: TRBJ2-7
size: .

CDR3: CASSTGMPPYEQYF
DNA: TGTGCCAGCAGCACCGGGATGCCCCCCTACGAGCAGTACTTC
D: .
V: TRBV7-2
J: TRBJ2-7
size: .

CDR3: CATSRDPRVSQPQHF
DNA: TGTGCCACCAGCAGAGATCCAAGGGTTAGTCAGCCCCAGCATTTT
D: .
V: TRBV15
J: TRBJ1-5
size: .

CDR3: CASSQDPWGETQYF
DNA: TGCGCCAGCAGCCAAGATCCCTGGGGAGAGACCCAGTACTTC
D: .
V: TRBV4-1
J: TRBJ2-5
size: .

CDR3: CASSLWDTGELFF
DNA: TGTGCCAGCAGCTTATGGGACACCGGGGAGCTGTTTTTT
D: .
V: TRBV11-3
J: TRBJ2-2
size: once

CDR3: CASRRHSGNTIYF
DNA: TGTGCCAGCAGGCGGCACTCTGGAAACACCATATATTTT
D: .
V: TRBV6-5
J: TRBJ1-3
size: .

CDR3: CASSLRLAGGSNEQFF
DNA: TGTGCCAGCAGTTTAAGGCTAGCGGGAGGCAGCAATGAGCAGTTCTTC
D: TRBD2
V: TRBV28
J: TRBJ2-1
size: .

CDR3: CASRRPGANVLTF
DNA: TGTGCCAGTAGGAGGCCTGGGGCCAACGTCCTGACTTTC
D: .
V: TRBV19
J: TRBJ2-6
size: .

CDR3: CASSRTGIGTDTQYF
DNA: TGTGCCAGTTCAAGGACAGGGATCGGAACAGATACGCAGTATTTT
D: TRBD1
V: TRBV19
J: TRBJ2-3
size: .

CDR3: CASRRGASVHNEQFF
DNA: TGTGCCAGCAGGCGGGGGGCTAGCGTTCACAATGAGCAGTTCTTC
D: TRBD2
V: TRBV6-6
J: TRBJ2-1
size: once

CDR3: CASSIPTGARGYTF
DNA: TGTGCCAGTAGTATCCCAACAGGGGCAAGGGGCTACACCTTC
D: TRBD1
V: TRBV19
J: TRBJ1-2
size: .

CDR3: CASSAPRQGRNTIYF
DNA: TGTGCCAGCAGCGCCCCCCGACAGGGGAGGAACACCATATATTTT
D: TRBD1
V: TRBV9
J: TRBJ1-3
size: .

CDR3: CASRRRRTGTPYEQYF
DNA: TGTGCCAGCAGGCGGCGGCGGACAGGCACACCCTACGAGCAGTACTTC
D: TRBD1
V: TRBV27
J: TRBJ2-7
size: .

CDR3: CASSINQLGGNQPQHF
DNA: TGTGCCAGTAGTATTAACCAATTGGGAGGCAATCAGCCCCAGCATTTT
D: .
V: TRBV19
J: TRBJ1-5
size: .

CDR3: CASSYGRGGYGYTF
DNA: TGTGCCAGCAGTTATGGAAGGGGGGGCTATGGCTACACCTTC
D: .
V: TRBV28
J: TRBJ1-2
size: .

CDR3: CASSLHGTNGYTF
DNA: TGCGCCAGCAGCTTGCATGGGACGAATGGCTACACCTTC
D: .
V: TRBV5-1
J: TRBJ1-2
size: few

CDR3: CASSQDIRGGHTGELFF
DNA: TGCGCCAGCAGCCAAGACATCAGGGGGGGCCACACCGGGGAGCTGTTTTTT
D: .
V: TRBV4-3
J: TRBJ2-2
size: .

CDR3: CASSQDRAGRSGNTIYF
DNA: TGCGCCAGCAGCCAAGATAGGGCAGGGCGCTCTGGAAACACCATATATTTT
D: .
V: TRBV4-1
J: TRBJ1-3
size: .

CDR3: CASSPGLAGGYEQYF
DNA: TGTGCCAGCAGCCCGGGACTAGCGGGGGGCTACGAGCAGTACTTC
D: TRBD2
V: TRBV5-4
J: TRBJ2-7
size: .

CDR3: CASSDSGTSGRKTQYF
DNA: TGTGCCAGCAGTGACTCGGGGACTAGCGGGAGGAAGACGCAGTATTTT
D: TRBD2
V: TRBV6-4
J: TRBJ2-3
size: .

CDR3: CASSQDLDGYTF
DNA: TGTGCCAGCAGCCAAGATCTGGATGGCTACACCTTC
D: .
V: TRBV14
J: TRBJ1-2
size: .

CDR3: CASTGLDTQYF
DNA: TGTGCCAGCACCGGACTAGATACGCAGTATTTT
D: .
V: TRBV11-2
J: TRBJ2-3
size: .

CDR3: CASSPRVQPQHF
DNA: TGTGCCAGCAGTCCCCGGGTTCAGCCCCAGCATTTT
D: .
V: TRBV28
J: TRBJ1-5
size: .

CDR3: CASSPGGDYGYTF
DNA: TGTGCCAGCAGCCCAGGGGGGGACTATGGCTACACCTTC
D: TRBD1
V: TRBV11-2
J: TRBJ1-2
size: .

CDR3: CASRREETPVKGYTF
DNA: TGTGCCAGCAGGAGAGAAGAGACCCCCGTTAAAGGCTACACCTTC
D: .
V: TRBV5-4
J: TRBJ1-2
size: few

CDR3: CASSTTGVPQGTEAFF
DNA: TGTGCCAGTAGCACGACCGGGGTCCCCCAGGGCACTGAAGCTTTCTTT
D: .
V: TRBV19
J: TRBJ1-1
size: .

CDR3: CASSHEGGRGLGYTF
DNA: TGTGCCAGCAGCCATGAAGGGGGCAGGGGGCTTGGCTACACCTTC
D: TRBD1
V: TRBV4-2
J: TRBJ1-2
size: .